These 18 T cell receptor beta chains were all obtained from the same sample, sequenced in a study of cytomegalovirus exposure and HLA in healthy donors. PCR primers comprised 60 Vbeta and 13 Jbeta primers. Assay: immunoSEQ multiplex PCR; the TCRdb copy retains only in-frame clones and omits some. The sample holds about 140,000 clones, roughly 80% seen once. Sample: PBMCs. These receptors all stem from a woman aged 35 to 49 in good health and CMV-seropositive.

This clone was found once. The chain has TRBV9 and TRBJ2-1; D perhaps matches TRBD1 (5 bases). V lost 0 bases, J lost 2 bases, and 9 bases lay in between. The CDR3 consists of 15 residues. Germline V gives CDR1 SGDLS, CDR2 YYNGEE. The CDR3 spells CASSVGRGTYNEQFF. The CDR3 region has the DNA TGTGCCAGCAGCGTAGGAAGGGGCACCTACAATGAGCAGTTCTTC.

The chain joins TRBV11-2 to TRBJ2-2; 8 positions agree with TRBD1. The CDR3 spans 15 residues. The V and J ends lost 3 bases and 3 bases, in that order; junction bases with no gene match: 3. Germline V gene sequence: CDR1 SGHAT, CDR2 FQNNGV. The CDR3 reads CASSLTGAYTGELFF. CDR3 DNA: TGTGCCAGCAGCTTGACAGGGGCCTACACCGGGGAGCTGTTTTTT.

The rearrangement links TRBV11-2 to TRBJ1-2, with a tentative D call TRBD1 (5 bases). This CDR3 is built from 12 residues. V was shortened by 0 bases and J by 7 bases, with 6 bases between the two germline ends. Germline V gene data show CDR1 as SGHAT and CDR2 as FQNNGV. The CDR3 loop reads CASSLDQGGYTF. Written as DNA, the CDR3 is TGTGCCAGCAGCTTAGATCAGGGTGGCTACACCTTC.

This clone was observed a single time. The chain combines TRBV14 with TRBJ2-3; D is unclear. V was trimmed by 3 bases and J by 6 bases, leaving 4 bases between them. Germline-derived CDR1 and CDR2 are SGHDN and FVKESK. CDR3 length: 11 amino acids. The CDR3 nucleotides read TGTGCCAGCAGCCATGCGGATACGCAGTATTTT. Translated: CASSHADTQYF.

The chain uses TRBV30 and TRBJ1-1; 10 nucleotides line up with TRBD1. Germline V CDR1 and CDR2: GTSNPN, SVGIG (reference sequence). The CDR3 has 13 residues. J lost 11 bases, V lost 5 bases, and 11 bases had no gene match. The CDR3 loop is CAWLPDRGRWAFF. The CDR3 DNA sequence: TGTGCCTGGTTACCTGACAGGGGGCGCTGGGCTTTCTTT.

This clone appeared once. The chain employs TRBV29-1 and TRBJ2-5; weak D call: TRBD1 (5 bases). The J call could be wrong; TRBJ2-7 is a better fit for the DNA end. The CDR3 length is 14 residues. From germline, CDR1 is SQVTM and CDR2 ANQGSEA. CDR3 sequence (DNA): TGCAGCGTTGAGGGGCAGGGTAGCTCCTACGAGCAGTACTTC. This translates into CSVEGQGSSYEQYF.

The rearrangement links TRBV5-4 to TRBJ1-4; possibly TRBD1 for D (6 bases). This CDR3 is built from 15 residues. Germline lookup yields CDR1 SGHNT and CDR2 YYREEE (reference sequence). Trimming stripped 4 bases from V and 5 bases from J, with 15 bases between. The CDR3 bases are TGTGCCAGCAGCGACCAGGGGCCGATCAATGAAAAACTGTTTTTT. Amino acids: CASSDQGPINEKLFF.

This clone has just one count. The chain couples TRBV19 to TRBJ1-1; perhaps TRBD1 as D (6 bases). Germline assignment: CDR1 LNHDA and CDR2 SQIVND (reference sequence). Trimming took off 6 bases at V and 1 base at J, with 9 bases between the two ends. There are 13 residues in the CDR3. The CDR3, as DNA: TGTGCCAGTAGACAACAGGGGAACACTGAAGCTTTCTTT. Translating it yields CASRQQGNTEAFF.

This clone was picked up one time. The chain has TRBV5-4 and TRBJ2-3, with 7 bases matching TRBD2. CDR1 is SGHNT and CDR2 is YYREEE in the germline V gene (reference sequence). The V segment lost 4 bases and the J segment 3 bases; nucleotides outside the gene matches: 11. The CDR3 covers 16 residues. The CDR3 bases are TGTGCCAGCAGCCCCAAAATGGGAGGGCCAACAGATACGCAGTATTTT. Translated, it gives CASSPKMGGPTDTQYF.

This chain connects TRBV19 to TRBJ2-3; D is unresolved. The germline V and J ends were trimmed by 7 bases and 0 bases, with 17 bases remaining between them. This CDR3 spans 16 amino acids. Germline values: CDR1 LNHDA, CDR2 SQIVND (reference sequence). CDR3 coding DNA: TGTGCCAGTAAGCTTGCGGCTACCCATAGCACAGATACGCAGTATTTT. Its translation: CASKLAATHSTDTQYF. Together with reference TRBV19 and TRBJ2-3, the CDR3 gives the full variable domain: DGGITQSPKYLFRKEGQNVTLSCEQNLNHDAMYWYRQDPGQGLRLIYYSQIVNDFQKGDIAEGYSVSREKKESFPLTVTSAQKNPTAFYLCASKLAATHSTDTQYFGPGTRLTVL.

The V gene is TRBV30, the J gene TRBJ2-7; 7 bases agree with TRBD2. The CDR3 loop spans 15 amino acids. Losses at the gene ends were 2 bases for V and 0 bases for J; bases not matched to a gene: 7. Per germline, CDR1 GTSNPN and CDR2 SVGIG (reference sequence). Here the CDR3 reads CAWSQGAGSSYEQYF. CDR3 DNA: TGTGCCTGGAGTCAGGGAGCGGGGAGCTCCTACGAGCAGTACTTC.

This CDR3 reads CASSSTGSNQPQHF. The DNA of the CDR3 is TGTGCCAGCAGCTCGACAGGGAGCAATCAGCCCCAGCATTTT. The chain is built from TRBV7-2 and TRBJ1-5; TRBD1 matches at 7 bases. Germline-derived CDR1 and CDR2 are SGHTA and FQGNSA. Unmatched junction bases numbered 1, after V lost 4 bases and J lost 1 base. The CDR3 loop spans 14 amino acids.

J is TRBJ1-5 and V is TRBV28, with 7 bases aligning to TRBD1. The germline gives CDR1 MDHEN, CDR2 SYDVKM. V gave up 3 bases and J gave up 6 bases; unmatched junction bases: 8. This CDR3 has 15 residues. The CDR3 loop reads CASSLGQWRSQPQHF. DNA for the CDR3: TGTGCCAGCAGTTTGGGACAGTGGAGAAGTCAGCCCCAGCATTTT.

The chain is built from TRBV7-9 and TRBJ2-1, with 9 bases that match TRBD1. The CDR3 has 15 residues. V gave up 5 bases and J gave up 5 bases; unmatched junction bases: 7. Germline V gives CDR1 SEHNR, CDR2 FQNEAQ (reference sequence). CDR3 coding DNA: TGTGCCAGCAGCCAACTAAGGACAGGGGACAATGAGCAGTTCTTC. The encoded protein is CASSQLRTGDNEQFF.

The chain joins TRBV7-3 to TRBJ1-1; the D is unclear. The germline V gene has CDR1 SGHTA and CDR2 FQGTGA. The CDR3 is made up of 16 amino acids. V dropped 5 bases and J dropped 3 bases, with 19 bases sitting between them. This chain's CDR3 is CASSTSAAVGYTEAFF. CDR3 DNA sequence: TGTGCCAGCAGCACCTCAGCGGCCGTGGGTTACACTGAAGCTTTCTTT. Looking up the rest from reference TRBV7-3 and TRBJ1-1 gives the full variable domain: GAGVSQTPSNKVTEKGKYVELRCDPISGHTALYWYRQSLGQGPEFLIYFQGTGAADDSGLPNDRFFAVRPEGSVSTLKIQRTERGDSAVYLCASSTSAAVGYTEAFFGQGTRLTVV.

The count of this clone is one. The chain uses TRBV7-9 and TRBJ2-3; 12 bases agree with TRBD2. The CDR3 loop spans 18 amino acids. Germline CDR1 SEHNR, CDR2 FQNEAQ (reference sequence). Germline trimming cut 3 bases from V and 1 base from J; bases unmatched to any gene: 8. The CDR3 DNA sequence: TGTGCCAGCAGCTTCGGGCTAGCGGGAGGGAGTGGCACAGATACGCAGTATTTT. It is translated as CASSFGLAGGSGTDTQYF.

The CDR3 region has the DNA TGTGCCAGCAGTCGACAGGGTTTAAGCAATCAGCCCCAGCATTTT. It yields the protein CASSRQGLSNQPQHF. The chain links TRBV6-5 to TRBJ1-5; 7 nucleotides agree with TRBD1. The CDR3 runs 15 residues. CDR1 and CDR2 from the germline V gene are MNHEY and SVGAGI. The V gene end was trimmed by 5 bases and the J gene end by 1 base; junction bases not matched to a gene: 5.

J is TRBJ1-6 and V is TRBV4-1; TRBD1 matches 10 bases. V shed 0 bases, J shed 8 bases, and the junction held 4 bases outside the gene matches. CDR3 length: 16 amino acids. From germline, CDR1 is MGHRA and CDR2 YSYEKL. This chain's CDR3 is CASSQDSGQGHSPLHF. The CDR3 DNA reads TGCGCCAGCAGCCAAGATTCGGGACAGGGGCATTCACCCCTCCACTTT.